The 14 T cell receptor beta chains in this list originate from one sample, sequenced in a study of TIL therapy for anti-PD-1-resistant metastatic lung cancer (dated by TCRdb to 2020 to 2022). The time point label, read with the paper, signifies: pre-treatment sample, taken before nivolumab and TIL therapy. Baseline tumor samples were excised metastases, mostly pleural nodules or supraclavicular lymph nodes, from the same resection used to grow TIL. TCR beta CDR3 regions were amplified from genomic DNA with the immunoSEQ v3 hsTCRB kit using bias-controlled multiplex PCR. TCRdb stores this immuneACCESS table with in-frame sequences only. Part of the clones is absent; in the studies checked, under half of the shortfall reflects unresolved V genes, and no reason is known for the rest. This sample lists 9,000 to 9,500 clones; approximately 83% were detected once. The ten largest clones capture roughly 11% of the sample.

The material sequenced was tumor tissue, taken at baseline. Every receptor here comes from a person aged 25-85 years with non-small cell lung cancer.

By share of the sample, this clone is large. The rearrangement links TRBV11-2 to TRBJ1-6; D remains ambiguous. CDR3 size: 13 residues. Germline V gene data show CDR1 as SGHAT and CDR2 as FQNNGV. Trimming took off 0 bases at V and 6 bases at J, with 3 bases between the two ends. CDR3 protein: CASSLDSNSPLHF. Written as DNA, the CDR3 is TGTGCCAGCAGCTTAGACAGTAATTCACCCCTCCACTTT.

The table lists this clone with a few counts. This chain uses TRBV5-1 with TRBJ1-1; D call uncertain. Trimming removed 2 bases at V and 1 base at J, with 12 bases between. There are 15 residues in the CDR3. Germline CDR1 is SGHRS and CDR2 is YFSETQ. This chain's CDR3 is CASSFETRKNTEAFF. CDR3 DNA sequence: TGCGCCAGCAGCTTTGAGACCCGGAAGAACACTGAAGCTTTCTTT.

The chain combines TRBV11-2 with TRBJ2-1, with D unresolved. The germline gives CDR1 SGHAT, CDR2 FQNNGV. V shed 1 base and J shed 7 bases, with 11 bases lying between them. CDR3 length: 14 amino acids. CDR3 region: CASSLGARLNEQFF. Written as DNA, the CDR3 is TGTGCCAGCAGCTTAGGGGCGAGGTTAAATGAGCAGTTCTTC.

This clone has more than one count but fewer than ten. The V gene is TRBV5-1, the J gene TRBJ2-7, with 9 bases lining up with TRBD1. The junction had 5 bases not matched to a gene; V was cut back by 0 bases and J by 4 bases. From germline, CDR1 is SGHRS and CDR2 YFSETQ. The CDR3 runs 15 residues. The CDR3 region has the DNA TGCGCCAGCAGCTTGGCCGAGACAGGGGGGTACGAGCAGTACTTC. Translating it yields CASSLAETGGYEQYF.

The gene calls are TRBV6-5 and TRBJ1-2, with unresolved D. The CDR3 extends over 13 amino acids. The germline V gene has CDR1 MNHEY and CDR2 SVGAGI. Between the trimmed V and J ends, which lost 6 bases and 4 bases, there was a span of 12 bases. CDR3 bases: TGTGCCAGCAGCCAAGAATCCTTCTATGGCTACACCTTC. It specifies CASSQESFYGYTF.

DNA for the CDR3: TGTGCCAGTAGTACCAGGACAGCTAGAGACATGAACACTGAAGCTTTCTTT. Residues: CASSTRTARDMNTEAFF. The chain carries TRBV19 and TRBJ1-1, with D possibly being TRBD1 (6 bases). From germline, CDR1 is LNHDA and CDR2 SQIVND (reference sequence). V lost 4 bases to trimming and J lost 0 bases, with 18 bases between them. This CDR3 contains 17 residues.

V is TRBV19 and J is TRBJ2-1; 7 bases align to TRBD1. The germline CDR1 and CDR2 sequences are LNHDA and SQIVND (reference sequence). This CDR3 comprises 15 residues. J was trimmed by 3 bases and V by 5 bases; bases with no gene match: 7. CDR3 loop: CASSFLGTVYNEQFF. For the CDR3, the DNA is TGTGCCAGTAGTTTCCTCGGGACAGTCTACAATGAGCAGTTCTTC.

This clone has a single count. The rearrangement links TRBV4-3 to TRBJ2-3; 8 nucleotides agree with TRBD1. Germline lookup yields CDR1 LGHNA and CDR2 YSLEER. Germline trimming cut 0 bases from V and 3 bases from J; bases unmatched to any gene: 8. The CDR3 runs to 17 residues. The CDR3 loop reads CASSQDGAGGFTDTQYF. The CDR3 nucleotides read TGCGCCAGCAGCCAAGATGGGGCAGGGGGCTTTACAGATACGCAGTATTTT.

The rearrangement links TRBV5-5 to TRBJ1-6, with a possible D match to TRBD1 (6 bases). Trimming removed 0 bases at V and 9 bases at J, with 10 bases between. The germline V gene encodes CDR1 SGHKS and CDR2 YYEKEE (reference sequence). The CDR3 spans 14 residues. In DNA, the CDR3 is TGTGCCAGCAGCTTGGGGGGAGGGGGTTCACCCCTCCACTTT. This sequence encodes CASSLGGGGSPLHF.

The gene calls are TRBV28 and TRBJ1-6; D is perhaps TRBD1 (5 bases). Germline V gives CDR1 MDHEN, CDR2 SYDVKM. There are 16 residues in the CDR3. V gave up 10 bases and J gave up 8 bases, with 24 bases separating them. CDR3 protein: CATALGGGGRDSPLHF. The DNA of the CDR3 is TGTGCCACCGCCCTGGGAGGTGGGGGAAGGGATTCACCCCTCCACTTT.

This chain joins TRBV6-6 and TRBJ1-2; 8 nucleotides align to TRBD1. The length of the CDR3 is 13 residues. The germline V gene has CDR1 MNHNY and CDR2 SVGAGI (reference sequence). With 6 bases clipped from V and 7 bases from J, the junction kept 7 bases outside the gene matches. The CDR3, as DNA: TGTGCCAGCAGCTCTGGGACAGGAGTTGGCTACACCTTC. Residues: CASSSGTGVGYTF.

This chain joins TRBV5-6 and TRBJ2-7; TRBD2 matches at 8 bases. This CDR3 has 15 residues. J gave up 6 bases and V 1 base, and 9 bases lay outside the gene matches. Germline V gene sequence: CDR1 SGHDT, CDR2 YYEEEE. The CDR3, as DNA: TGTGCCAGCAGCTTGTCAGCGCTAGCGGGTCGCGAGCAGTACTTC. It translates to CASSLSALAGREQYF.

In its sample, this clone was seen once. CDR3 region: CASSLERAYEQYF. The CDR3 DNA reads TGTGCCAGCAGCTTAGAGAGGGCTTACGAGCAGTACTTC. V gene TRBV7-2 combines with J gene TRBJ2-7, with D perhaps TRBD2 (5 bases). The CDR3 runs to 13 residues. Germline V gene lookup returns CDR1 SGHTA and CDR2 FQGNSA. V lost 1 base, J lost 4 bases, and 8 bases lay in between.

The chain has TRBV14 and TRBJ2-7; 8 bases map to TRBD1. CDR1 is SGHDN and CDR2 is FVKESK in the germline V gene. CDR3 length: 22 residues. V trimming: 0 bases; J trimming: 0 bases; junction bases outside the gene matches: 22. The CDR3 nucleotides are TGTGCCAGCAGCCAAGATCGAAGTTACCCCGGGACAGGTACCTACCGCTCCTACGAGCAGTACTTC. This gives the protein CASSQDRSYPGTGTYRSYEQYF.